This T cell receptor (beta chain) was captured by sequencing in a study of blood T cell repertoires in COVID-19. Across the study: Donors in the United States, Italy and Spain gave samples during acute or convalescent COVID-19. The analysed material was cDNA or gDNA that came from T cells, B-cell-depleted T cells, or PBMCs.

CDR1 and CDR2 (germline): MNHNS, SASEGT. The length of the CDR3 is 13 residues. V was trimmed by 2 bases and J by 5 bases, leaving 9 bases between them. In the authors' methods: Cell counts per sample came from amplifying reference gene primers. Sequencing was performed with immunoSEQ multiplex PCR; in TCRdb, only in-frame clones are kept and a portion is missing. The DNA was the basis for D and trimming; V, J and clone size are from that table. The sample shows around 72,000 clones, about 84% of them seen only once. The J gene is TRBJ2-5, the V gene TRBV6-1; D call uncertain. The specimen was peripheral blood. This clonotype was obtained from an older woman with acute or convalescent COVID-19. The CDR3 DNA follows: TGTGCCAGCAGTGAAACCCGCGGCGAGACCCAGTACTTC. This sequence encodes CASSETRGETQYF.